This T cell receptor (beta chain) was obtained from a study of T cells expressing NK-cell markers. Following a re-call of the 5' RACE reads, TCRdb has one entry per CDR3 protein and lacks DNA. This sample's table reports a few hundred thousand distinct CDR3 sequences. This TCR was sampled from a man aged 18 to 69 in good health. Sequencing used blood T cells: a sorted CD56 or NKG2C T cell subset, CD4+ or CD8+ T cells, or bulk PBMC T cells (not recorded which).

The chain's CDR3 is CSAAGTYFFEGYGYTF. The V gene is TRBV20-1, the J gene TRBJ1-2; TCRdb gives TRBD1 as the D gene, but with no DNA this cannot be confirmed. The CDR3 loop spans 16 amino acids. Germline V CDR1 and CDR2: DFQATT, SNEGSKA (reference sequence).